Listed here are 31 T cell receptor beta chains from one sample, sequenced in a study of CD8+ T cells in alopecia areata. The treatment here: oral pan-JAK inhibitor, 5-10 mg twice daily. cDNA reverse transcribed from extracted RNA served as the sequencing template. Repertoires were generated with immunoSEQ multiplex PCR, while TCRdb's copy carries only in-frame clones and drops some. Here the sample spans tens of thousands of clones, around 67% being singletons. Here the sequenced sample was CD8+ T cells sorted from blood, taken at week 24, from a patient treated with tofacitinib. These receptors all come from a human donor with alopecia areata.

The DNA for the CDR3 is TGTGCCAGCAGCTTAGAGCAAGCGGGGGGCTTCCAAGAGACCCAGTACTTC. Translation: CASSLEQAGGFQETQYF. The chain carries TRBV7-9 and TRBJ2-5; 9 bases agree with TRBD2. After removal of 1 base from V and 1 base from J, the junction contained 7 bases not matched to a gene. This CDR3 is 17 amino acids long. Germline V gene data show CDR1 as SEHNR and CDR2 as FQNEAQ (reference sequence).

The J gene is TRBJ2-1, the V gene TRBV29-1; no reliable D call. CDR1 and CDR2 (germline): SQVTM, ANQGSEA. This CDR3 region has 12 residues. Between the trimmed V and J ends, which lost 7 bases and 9 bases, there was a span of 16 bases. The CDR3 nucleotides are TGCAGCGCATTGACGAGCCCCCTTGAGCAGTTCTTC. Amino acids: CSALTSPLEQFF.

The chain joins TRBV7-9 to TRBJ2-2; TRBD2 aligns across 12 bases. Trimming at V came to 5 bases and at J to 4 bases, leaving 8 bases not matched to a gene. The CDR3 is made up of 17 amino acids. Germline loops: CDR1 SEHNR, CDR2 FQNEAQ (reference sequence). The CDR3 DNA reads TGTGCCAGCAGCGAGCTCCTAGCGGGGGGGCTCACCGGGGAGCTGTTTTTT. This sequence encodes CASSELLAGGLTGELFF. The whole variable domain, remainder taken from reference TRBV7-9 and TRBJ2-2, is DTGVSQNPRHKITKRGQNVTFRCDPISEHNRLYWYRQTLGQGPEFLTYFQNEAQLEKSRLLSDRFSAERPKGSFSTLEIQRTEQGDSAMYLCASSELLAGGLTGELFFGEGSRLTVL.

V is TRBV7-9 and J is TRBJ1-5; no reliable D call. The CDR3 sequence is 13 residues long. V was cut by 4 bases and J by 4 bases, with 8 bases left in between. The germline gives CDR1 SEHNR, CDR2 FQNEAQ (reference sequence). The CDR3 region is CASSSAANQPQHF. CDR3 nucleotide sequence: TGTGCCAGCAGCTCAGCGGCAAATCAGCCCCAGCATTTT.

This clone was found a few times. V and J are TRBV29-1 and TRBJ2-4; TRBD2 agrees at 9 bases. This CDR3 contains 15 residues. The germline V gene encodes CDR1 SQVTM and CDR2 ANQGSEA. Losses at the gene ends were 7 bases for V and 0 bases for J; bases not matched to a gene: 7. The DNA for the CDR3 is TGCAGCGCCCGTAGCGGGGGCCTAGCCAAAAACATTCAGTACTTC. It translates to CSARSGGLAKNIQYF.

This clone was picked up a small number of times. J is TRBJ1-1 and V is TRBV7-2; D is uncertain. Germline values: CDR1 SGHTA, CDR2 FQGNSA. Trimming removed 1 base at V and 3 bases at J, with 6 bases between. The length of the CDR3 is 13 residues. The CDR3 here is CASSLVQHTEAFF. CDR3 DNA: TGTGCCAGCAGCTTAGTTCAGCACACTGAAGCTTTCTTT. The full variable domain, completed using reference TRBV7-2 and TRBJ1-1, is GAGVSQSPSNKVTEKGKDVELRCDPISGHTALYWYRQSLGQGLEFLIYFQGNSAPDKSGLPSDRFSAERTGGSVSTLTIQRTQQEDSAVYLCASSLVQHTEAFFGQGTRLTVV.

J is TRBJ2-1 and V is TRBV7-8; D unresolved. The ends were cut back, 1 base at V and 7 bases at J, with 5 bases in the middle. In germline, CDR1 is SGHVS, CDR2 FQNEAQ. The CDR3 contains 12 residues. The CDR3 coding sequence is TGTGCCAGCAGCTTAGTGCTGAATGAGCAGTTCTTC. It is translated as CASSLVLNEQFF.

Comment on this clone: The sample has other DNA sequences that encode this CDR3 too. The chain combines TRBV27 with TRBJ2-1, with D perhaps TRBD2 (5 bases). Germline CDR1 and CDR2: MNHEY and SMNVEV (reference sequence). V was pared by 5 bases and J by 1 base, with 6 bases between. This CDR3 comprises 13 residues. CDR3 protein: CASSRGSYNEQFF. CDR3 coding DNA: TGTGCCAGCAGTCGGGGTTCCTACAATGAGCAGTTCTTC.

The rearrangement uses TRBV19 and TRBJ1-1; D possibly corresponds to TRBD1 (5 bases). The CDR3 length is 11 residues. The V and J ends lost 7 bases and 7 bases respectively, with 10 bases between them. CDR1 is LNHDA and CDR2 is SQIVND in the germline V gene (reference sequence). CDR3 region: CASTAGLEAFF. Written as DNA, the CDR3 is TGTGCCAGTACGGCGGGGCTTGAAGCTTTCTTT.

The chain couples TRBV6-5 to TRBJ1-1; D is ambiguous. CDR3 length equals 11 residues. Trimming left V 0 bases short and J 6 bases short, with 2 bases between. Looked up from germline, CDR1 is MNHEY and CDR2 is SVGAGI. The CDR3 DNA reads as TGTGCCAGCAGTTACTCAGCTGAAGCTTTCTTT. It specifies CASSYSAEAFF.

The chain uses TRBV4-3 and TRBJ2-3; a weak D match, TRBD2 (6 bases). Trimming cost V 0 bases and J 0 bases, with 10 bases left between them. This CDR3 has 16 amino acids. Germline V gene lookup returns CDR1 LGHNA and CDR2 YSLEER. CDR3 in amino acids: CASSQDRSGSTDTQYF. The CDR3 DNA sequence: TGCGCCAGCAGCCAAGATCGCAGCGGGAGCACAGATACGCAGTATTTT.

This clone was observed at least ten times. The chain recombines TRBV7-9 with TRBJ2-3; D gene unclear. Trimming pared 5 bases from V and 2 bases from J, leaving 17 bases between. Per germline, CDR1 SEHNR and CDR2 FQNEAQ (reference sequence). This CDR3 has 16 residues. The CDR3 DNA reads TGTGCCAGCAGCCAAGACCCGACAAGCCCCACAGATACGCAGTATTTT. Encoded protein: CASSQDPTSPTDTQYF. Based on the CDR3 plus reference TRBV7-9 and TRBJ2-3, the full variable domain is DTGVSQNPRHKITKRGQNVTFRCDPISEHNRLYWYRQTLGQGPEFLTYFQNEAQLEKSRLLSDRFSAERPKGSFSTLEIQRTEQGDSAMYLCASSQDPTSPTDTQYFGPGTRLTVL.

V gene TRBV27 combines with J gene TRBJ1-1; 9 nucleotides match TRBD1. The J segment lost 1 base and the V segment lost 7 bases, leaving 4 bases of the junction unmatched. CDR1 MNHEY and CDR2 SMNVEV come from the germline V gene (reference sequence). This CDR3 comprises 14 residues. CDR3 residues: CASKSGQGNTEAFF. DNA of the CDR3: TGTGCCAGCAAATCGGGACAGGGGAACACTGAAGCTTTCTTT.

V is TRBV27 and J is TRBJ2-1, with TRBD2 matching over 14 bases. The germline V gene encodes CDR1 MNHEY and CDR2 SMNVEV (reference sequence). The CDR3 runs 19 residues. Losses at the gene ends were 2 bases for V and 9 bases for J; bases not matched to a gene: 15. CDR3 sequence (DNA): TGTGCCAGCAGTTTAGTTGTTCCGGGACTAGCGGGAGTTGGGGTTGAGCAGTTCTTC. Protein sequence: CASSLVVPGLAGVGVEQFF.

To note about this clone: A single base is all that separates this from a far larger clone, so a read error is likely. This specimen includes other DNA sequences encoding the same CDR3. V gene TRBV11-2 combines with J gene TRBJ2-3, with a tentative D call TRBD2 (5 bases). Germline V CDR1 and CDR2: SGHAT, FQNNGV. CDR3 length equals 16 residues. Between the trimmed V and J ends, which lost 5 bases and 4 bases, there was a span of 19 bases. The CDR3 sequence: CASSQSGLGTPDTQYF. The CDR3 DNA is TGTGCCAGCAGCCAATCCGGACTCGGAACCCCAGATACGCAGTATTTT.

CDR3 sequence (DNA): TGCGCCAGCAGTCAACGGGACAGGGCAGAGACCCAGTACTTC. Its translation is CASSQRDRAETQYF. The rearrangement joins TRBV23-1 to TRBJ2-5; 9 bases line up with TRBD1. TRBV23-1 is an open reading frame, and its role is uncertain. The trim removed 2 bases at V and 4 bases at J, leaving 2 bases unmatched. The CDR3 loop spans 14 amino acids.

The chain uses TRBV27 and TRBJ2-7; possibly TRBD2 for D (6 bases). The V end lost 2 bases, the J end lost 4 bases, and 18 bases lay between the germline ends. The CDR3 has 16 residues. CDR1 and CDR2 from the germline V gene are MNHEY and SMNVEV (reference sequence). Written as DNA, the CDR3 is TGTGCCAGCAGTTTAACACTAGCTTCGGGTGTGTACGAGCAGTACTTC. It encodes CASSLTLASGVYEQYF.

Many counts were recorded for this clone. V and J are TRBV7-2 and TRBJ2-5; D uncertain. The CDR3 is made up of 12 amino acids. The germline CDR1 and CDR2 sequences are SGHTA and FQGNSA. Trimming took off 7 bases at V and 5 bases at J, with 11 bases between the two ends. This CDR3 reads CASTAPRETQYF. Written as DNA, the CDR3 is TGTGCCAGCACCGCCCCTCGGGAGACCCAGTACTTC.

This clone was detected only a few times. The rearrangement joins TRBV19 to TRBJ1-2; 7 bases map to TRBD1. J lost 1 base, V lost 7 bases, and 9 bases had no gene match. This CDR3 contains 15 residues. Germline CDR1 LNHDA, CDR2 SQIVND (reference sequence). CDR3 region: CASMGQFGRNYGYTF. For the CDR3, the DNA is TGTGCCAGTATGGGACAGTTTGGTCGTAACTATGGCTACACCTTC.

The V and J genes are TRBV4-1 and TRBJ2-2, with TRBD2 identical over 8 bases. The germline V gene has CDR1 MGHRA and CDR2 YSYEKL. This CDR3 contains 16 residues. V shed 4 bases and J 4 bases; nucleotides not matched to a gene: 8. CDR3 in amino acids: CASSLSEAGATGELFF. CDR3 DNA sequence: TGCGCCAGCAGCCTCTCCGAAGCGGGAGCCACCGGGGAGCTGTTTTTT.

The V and J genes are TRBV29-1 and TRBJ2-1; D unclear. CDR3 size: 11 residues. V lost 4 bases and J lost 4, with 5 bases in between. CDR1 SQVTM and CDR2 ANQGSEA come from the germline V gene. The CDR3 region has the DNA TGCAGCGTTGTATATTACAATGAGCAGTTCTTC. This encodes CSVVYYNEQFF.

This clone was recorded many times. The rearrangement links TRBV6-4 to TRBJ2-3; 10 bases line up with TRBD1. V dropped 3 bases and J dropped 2; count of bases not matched to a gene: 2. This CDR3 has 15 amino acids. Germline V CDR1 and CDR2: MRHNA, SNTAGT. CDR3 region: CASSEGQGHTDTQYF. The CDR3 coding sequence is TGTGCCAGCAGTGAGGGACAGGGGCACACAGATACGCAGTATTTT.

The genes are TRBV4-1 and TRBJ1-1, with a weak D call TRBD1 (6 bases). There are 15 residues in the CDR3. Germline values: CDR1 MGHRA, CDR2 YSYEKL. V gave up 4 bases and J gave up 1 base, with 13 bases separating them. In DNA form, the CDR3 reads TGCGCCAGCAGCCGGTTACAGGGTGAGAACACTGAAGCTTTCTTT. Translation gives CASSRLQGENTEAFF.

Here the CDR3 reads CASRETTGVVGGYTF. CDR3 sequence (DNA): TGTGCCAGCAGAGAGACCACAGGGGTAGTGGGTGGCTACACCTTC. This sequence joins TRBV27 and TRBJ1-2; TRBD1 aligns across 7 bases. Trimming at V came to 6 bases and at J to 7 bases, leaving 14 bases not matched to a gene. CDR1 is MNHEY, CDR2 SMNVEV, per germline (reference sequence). The CDR3 sequence is 15 residues long.

The table lists this clone with a few counts. The rearrangement uses TRBV2 and TRBJ1-4; 7 nucleotides match TRBD1. The CDR3 is 16 residues long. Germline assignment: CDR1 SNHLY and CDR2 FYNNEI. V was clipped by 5 bases and J by 3 bases; unmatched bases: 9. CDR3 sequence reads: CASSQEGAGANEKLFF. The CDR3 DNA is TGTGCCAGCAGTCAAGAGGGGGCAGGAGCTAATGAAAAACTGTTTTTT.

The chain has TRBV4-1 and TRBJ1-1, with TRBD1 identical over 9 bases. The CDR3 extends over 12 amino acids. V gave up 6 bases and J gave up 8 bases; unmatched junction bases: 4. Germline loops: CDR1 MGHRA, CDR2 YSYEKL. CDR3 sequence: CASSPGTGEAFF. The DNA for the CDR3 is TGCGCCAGCAGTCCCGGGACAGGGGAAGCTTTCTTT.

This clone appeared a few times. This sequence joins TRBV19 and TRBJ2-1, with 8 bases that match TRBD2. CDR1 and CDR2 (germline): LNHDA, SQIVND (reference sequence). This CDR3 is 13 amino acids long. Unmatched junction bases numbered 12, after V lost 10 bases and J lost 10 bases. The CDR3 sequence is CATGPTLAAEQFF. In nucleotides, the CDR3 is TGTGCCACCGGACCGACACTAGCGGCGGAGCAGTTCTTC. The full variable domain, rest sourced from reference TRBV19 and TRBJ2-1, is DGGITQSPKYLFRKEGQNVTLSCEQNLNHDAMYWYRQDPGQGLRLIYYSQIVNDFQKGDIAEGYSVSREKKESFPLTVTSAQKNPTAFYLCATGPTLAAEQFFGPGTRLTVL.

The V call is TRBV27, the J call TRBJ1-5; 10 nucleotides align to TRBD1. This CDR3 region has 17 residues. Germline V CDR1 and CDR2: MNHEY, SMNVEV (reference sequence). V lost 5 bases, J lost 5 bases, and 12 bases stayed unmatched. The CDR3 region is CASSERGTTGGDQPQHF. DNA of the CDR3: TGTGCCAGCAGTGAAAGGGGGACGACAGGGGGCGATCAGCCCCAGCATTTT.

The chain links TRBV4-1 to TRBJ2-2; D not certain. Per germline, CDR1 MGHRA and CDR2 YSYEKL. The germline V and J ends were trimmed by 0 bases and 4 bases, with 15 bases remaining between them. This CDR3 spans 17 amino acids. The CDR3 DNA is TGCGCCAGCAGCCAAGACGACACCCCGATGGGCACCGGGGAGCTGTTTTTT. Its protein product is CASSQDDTPMGTGELFF.

This clone was counted a few times. J is TRBJ2-1 and V is TRBV27, with TRBD2 matching over 10 bases. The CDR3 length is 14 residues. The trim removed 9 bases at V and 0 bases at J, leaving 2 bases unmatched. Germline CDR1 is MNHEY and CDR2 is SMNVEV (reference sequence). The CDR3 is CASSSGSSYNEQFF. CDR3 sequence (DNA): TGTGCCAGTTCTAGCGGGAGCTCCTACAATGAGCAGTTCTTC.

This chain uses TRBV4-1 with TRBJ1-6; tentative D call: TRBD1 (5 bases). Germline V gene data show CDR1 as MGHRA and CDR2 as YSYEKL. The length of the CDR3 is 17 residues. V lost 4 bases and J lost 6, with 19 bases in between. The CDR3 reads CASSPPGGVEVNSPLHF. The CDR3 nucleotides read TGCGCCAGCAGCCCCCCTGGGGGAGTTGAAGTTAATTCACCCCTCCACTTT.